What follows are 7 T cell receptor beta chains derived from one specimen sequenced in a study of blood T cell repertoires in COVID-19. Clones were sequenced by immunoSEQ multiplex PCR, and TCRdb holds only the in-frame ones, with some missing. The table has roughly 120,000 clones, about 75% seen once. Sequencing was performed on peripheral blood. The receptors here all came from a woman aged 80 or over with active or convalescent COVID-19.

V gene TRBV4-1 combines with J gene TRBJ2-3; 10 nucleotides align to TRBD2. This CDR3 is 17 amino acids long. V lost 0 bases and J lost 0; bases outside the gene matches: 3. Germline assignment: CDR1 MGHRA and CDR2 YSYEKL. The CDR3 sequence: CASSQDLLAGSTDTQYF. The CDR3 DNA follows: TGCGCCAGCAGCCAAGATTTACTAGCGGGAAGCACAGATACGCAGTATTTT.

This sequence joins TRBV19 and TRBJ1-4; D uncertain. The CDR3 is 17 residues long. Trimming cost V 3 bases and J 0 bases, with 14 bases left between them. Germline V gives CDR1 LNHDA, CDR2 SQIVND (reference sequence). The CDR3 region is CASSISQAASTNEKLFF. For the CDR3, the DNA is TGTGCCAGTAGTATCAGTCAGGCCGCTTCAACTAATGAAAAACTGTTTTTT.

This rearrangement joins TRBV5-1 to TRBJ2-4; D possibly corresponds to TRBD1 (6 bases). Germline lookup yields CDR1 SGHRS and CDR2 YFSETQ. Trimming removed 1 base from V and 9 bases from J, with 14 bases in between. CDR3 length equals 14 residues. The CDR3 DNA is TGCGCCAGCAGCTTGAACAGGGTCGGGGCCATTCAGTACTTC. As protein: CASSLNRVGAIQYF.

This CDR3 reads CASSYRLAGAQDTQYF. DNA of the CDR3: TGTGCCAGCAGCTACCGACTAGCGGGAGCACAAGATACGCAGTATTTT. The gene calls are TRBV13 and TRBJ2-3; 12 bases fit TRBD2. The CDR3 extends over 16 amino acids. CDR1 is PRHDT and CDR2 is FYEKMQ in the germline V gene (reference sequence). J lost 5 bases, V lost 4 bases, and 7 bases had no gene match.

The rearrangement links TRBV28 to TRBJ2-5; 9 bases match TRBD1. J was trimmed by 5 bases and V by 5 bases; bases with no gene match: 9. The CDR3 is made up of 15 amino acids. Germline CDR1 reads MDHEN; CDR2 reads SYDVKM. The CDR3 region is CASSRTGAPRETQYF. CDR3 nucleotides: TGTGCCAGCAGTCGGACAGGGGCTCCTCGGGAGACCCAGTACTTC.

This clone appeared a few times. This chain links TRBV19 with TRBJ1-2; perhaps TRBD1 as D (5 bases). Germline CDR1 LNHDA, CDR2 SQIVND (reference sequence). V lost 3 bases to trimming and J lost 4 bases, with 12 bases between them. The CDR3 runs 14 residues. For the CDR3, the DNA is TGTGCCAGTAGTATCCCCCAGGGAACCTATGGCTACACCTTC. Amino acid sequence: CASSIPQGTYGYTF.

The rearrangement links TRBV10-3 to TRBJ2-1, with a tentative D call TRBD1 (6 bases). This CDR3 has 15 amino acids. CDR1 is ENHRY and CDR2 is SYGVKD in the germline V gene. V lost 9 bases and J 3 bases, leaving 18 bases between the germline ends. CDR3 nucleotides: TGTGCCATTAACAGGGAAGTTGGTATCTACAATGAGCAGTTCTTC. Translation gives CAINREVGIYNEQFF.